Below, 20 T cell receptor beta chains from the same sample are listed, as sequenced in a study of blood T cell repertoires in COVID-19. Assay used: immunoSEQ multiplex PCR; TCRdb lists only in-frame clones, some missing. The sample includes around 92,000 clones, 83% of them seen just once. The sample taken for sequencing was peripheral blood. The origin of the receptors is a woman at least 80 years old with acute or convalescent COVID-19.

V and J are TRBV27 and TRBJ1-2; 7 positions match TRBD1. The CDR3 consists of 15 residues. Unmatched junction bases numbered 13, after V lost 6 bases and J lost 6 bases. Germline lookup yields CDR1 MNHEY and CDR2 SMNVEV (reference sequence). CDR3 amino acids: CASRISGTVTHGYTF. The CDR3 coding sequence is TGTGCCAGCAGAATATCCGGGACAGTCACGCATGGCTACACCTTC.

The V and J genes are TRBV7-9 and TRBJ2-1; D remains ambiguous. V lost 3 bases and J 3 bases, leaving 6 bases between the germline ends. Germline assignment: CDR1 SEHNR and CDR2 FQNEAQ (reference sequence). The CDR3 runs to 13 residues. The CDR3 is CASSFWSYNEQFF. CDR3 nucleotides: TGTGCCAGCAGCTTTTGGAGCTACAATGAGCAGTTCTTC.

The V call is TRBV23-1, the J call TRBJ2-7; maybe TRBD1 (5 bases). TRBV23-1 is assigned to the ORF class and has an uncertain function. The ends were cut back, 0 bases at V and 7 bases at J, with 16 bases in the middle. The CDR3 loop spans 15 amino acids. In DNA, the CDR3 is TGCGCCAGCAGTCAATCGGGCCAGGGATGGATAGAGCAGTACTTC. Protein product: CASSQSGQGWIEQYF.

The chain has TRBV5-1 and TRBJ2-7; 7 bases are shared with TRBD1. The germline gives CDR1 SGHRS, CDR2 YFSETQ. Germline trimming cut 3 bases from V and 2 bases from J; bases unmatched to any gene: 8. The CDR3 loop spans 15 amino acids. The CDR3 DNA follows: TGCGCCAGCAGCTCAGGACAGGTCGAGGCCTACGAGCAGTACTTC. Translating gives CASSSGQVEAYEQYF.

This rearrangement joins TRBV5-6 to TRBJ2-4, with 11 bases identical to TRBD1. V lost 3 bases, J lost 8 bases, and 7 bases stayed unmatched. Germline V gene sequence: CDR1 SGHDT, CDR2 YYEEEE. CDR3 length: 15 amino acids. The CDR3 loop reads CASSSTGQGEDIQYF. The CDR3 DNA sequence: TGTGCCAGCAGCTCTACGGGACAGGGGGAGGACATTCAGTACTTC.

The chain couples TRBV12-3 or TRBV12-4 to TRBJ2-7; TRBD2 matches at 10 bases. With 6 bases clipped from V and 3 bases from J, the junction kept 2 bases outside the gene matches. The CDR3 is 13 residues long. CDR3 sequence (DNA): TGTGCCAGCAGGGTAGCGGGGGGCTACGAGCAGTACTTC. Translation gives CASRVAGGYEQYF.

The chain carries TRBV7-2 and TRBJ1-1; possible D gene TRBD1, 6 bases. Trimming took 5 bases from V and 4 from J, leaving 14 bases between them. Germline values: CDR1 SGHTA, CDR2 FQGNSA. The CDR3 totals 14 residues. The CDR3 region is CASSPGGGITEAFF. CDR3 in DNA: TGTGCCAGCAGCCCCGGGGGGGGCATCACTGAAGCTTTCTTT. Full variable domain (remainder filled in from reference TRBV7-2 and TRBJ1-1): GAGVSQSPSNKVTEKGKDVELRCDPISGHTALYWYRQSLGQGLEFLIYFQGNSAPDKSGLPSDRFSAERTGGSVSTLTIQRTQQEDSAVYLCASSPGGGITEAFFGQGTRLTVV.

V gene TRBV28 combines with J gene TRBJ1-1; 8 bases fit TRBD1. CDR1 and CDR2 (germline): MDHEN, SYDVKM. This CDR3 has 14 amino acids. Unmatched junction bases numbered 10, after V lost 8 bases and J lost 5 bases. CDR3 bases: TGTGCCAGCTCCATTGCGGACAGGGTAACTGAAGCTTTCTTT. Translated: CASSIADRVTEAFF.

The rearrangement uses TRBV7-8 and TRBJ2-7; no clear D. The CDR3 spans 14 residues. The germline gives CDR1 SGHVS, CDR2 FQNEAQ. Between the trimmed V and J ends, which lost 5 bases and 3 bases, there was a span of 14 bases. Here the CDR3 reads CASSRQASSYEQYF. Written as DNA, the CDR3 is TGTGCCAGCAGCCGGCAAGCGAGCAGCTACGAGCAGTACTTC.

This chain's CDR3 is CASSQQQTSGPYNEQFF. The CDR3 nucleotides are TGTGCCAGCAGCCAACAACAAACTAGCGGGCCGTACAATGAGCAGTTCTTC. The chain is built from TRBV3-1 (or the pseudogene TRBV3-2) and TRBJ2-1; 9 nucleotides align to TRBD2. Germline CDR1 reads LGHDT; CDR2 reads YNNKEL (reference sequence). The length of the CDR3 is 17 residues. V trimming: 2 bases; J trimming: 4 bases; junction bases outside the gene matches: 9.

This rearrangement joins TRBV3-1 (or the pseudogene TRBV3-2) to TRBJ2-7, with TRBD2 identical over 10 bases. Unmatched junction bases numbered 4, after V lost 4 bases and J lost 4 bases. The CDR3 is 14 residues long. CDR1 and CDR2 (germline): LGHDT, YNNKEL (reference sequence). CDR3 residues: CASSRLAGSYEQYF. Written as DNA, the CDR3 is TGTGCCAGCAGCCGACTAGCGGGTTCGTACGAGCAGTACTTC.

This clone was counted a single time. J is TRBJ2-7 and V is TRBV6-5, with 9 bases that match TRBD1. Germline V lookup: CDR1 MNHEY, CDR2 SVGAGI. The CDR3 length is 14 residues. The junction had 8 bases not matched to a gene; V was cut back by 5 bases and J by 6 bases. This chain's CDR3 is CASSTRDRAGEQYF. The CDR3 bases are TGTGCCAGCAGTACCCGGGACAGGGCCGGCGAGCAGTACTTC.

The chain's CDR3 is CASSLDSSGGRGFF. CDR3 DNA: TGTGCCAGCAGCTTGGACTCTAGCGGGGGCCGGGGGTTCTTC. J is TRBJ2-1 and V is TRBV5-4; 10 bases map to TRBD2. Germline V CDR1 and CDR2: SGHNT, YYREEE (reference sequence). There are 14 residues in the CDR3. The trim removed 0 bases at V and 15 bases at J, leaving 9 bases unmatched.

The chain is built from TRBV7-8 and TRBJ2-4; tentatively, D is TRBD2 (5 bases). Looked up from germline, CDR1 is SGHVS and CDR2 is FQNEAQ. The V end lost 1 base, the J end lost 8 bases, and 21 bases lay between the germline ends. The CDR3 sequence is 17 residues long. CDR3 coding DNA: TGTGCCAGCAGCTTAGATGCCGGAGGTGCCGGATGGGACATTCAGTACTTC. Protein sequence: CASSLDAGGAGWDIQYF.

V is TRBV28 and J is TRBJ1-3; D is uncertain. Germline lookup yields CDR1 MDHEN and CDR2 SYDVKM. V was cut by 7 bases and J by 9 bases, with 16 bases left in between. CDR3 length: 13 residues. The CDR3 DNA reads TGTGCCAGCACCCTGACTGCGCATGGCACCATATATTTT. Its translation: CASTLTAHGTIYF.

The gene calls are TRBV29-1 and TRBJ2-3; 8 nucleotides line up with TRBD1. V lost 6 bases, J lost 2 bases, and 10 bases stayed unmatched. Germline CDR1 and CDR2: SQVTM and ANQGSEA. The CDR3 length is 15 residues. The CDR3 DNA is TGCAGCGTCGTCCCGACAGGGGACCTCACAGATACGCAGTATTTT. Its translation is CSVVPTGDLTDTQYF.

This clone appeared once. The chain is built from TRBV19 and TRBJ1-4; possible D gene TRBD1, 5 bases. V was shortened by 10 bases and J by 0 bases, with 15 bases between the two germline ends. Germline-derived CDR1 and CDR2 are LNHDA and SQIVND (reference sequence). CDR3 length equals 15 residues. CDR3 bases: TGTGCCACCTCCCTTGGGGGGGCAACTAATGAAAAACTGTTTTTT. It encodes CATSLGGATNEKLFF.

The CDR3 coding sequence is TGTGCCAGCAGTTTTGTCCAGATAGCCAAAAACATTCAGTACTTC. This sequence encodes CASSFVQIAKNIQYF. The chain employs TRBV28 and TRBJ2-4; no clear D. The CDR3 sequence is 15 residues long. V was pared by 3 bases and J by 0 bases, with 9 bases between. The germline V gene encodes CDR1 MDHEN and CDR2 SYDVKM.

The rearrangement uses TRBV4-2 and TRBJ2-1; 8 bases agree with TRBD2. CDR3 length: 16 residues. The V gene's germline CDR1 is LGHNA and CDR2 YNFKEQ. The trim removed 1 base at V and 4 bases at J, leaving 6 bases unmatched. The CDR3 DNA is TGTGCCAGCAGCCAAGTATCTGGCGGGAGGTACAATGAGCAGTTCTTC. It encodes CASSQVSGGRYNEQFF.

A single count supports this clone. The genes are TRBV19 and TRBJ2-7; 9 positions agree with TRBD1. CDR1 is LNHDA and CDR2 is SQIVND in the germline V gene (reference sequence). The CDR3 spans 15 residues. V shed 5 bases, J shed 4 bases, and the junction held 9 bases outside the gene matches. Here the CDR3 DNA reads TGTGCCAGTAGTGCCGGGACAGGGAGGGTGTACGAGCAGTACTTC. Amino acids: CASSAGTGRVYEQYF.